Shown below are 17 T cell receptor beta chains from a single sample sequenced in a study of T-cell memory formation after mild COVID-19. In TCRdb, the 5' RACE reads were re-called with MiXCR into one record per CDR3 protein. The table lists roughly 110,000 distinct CDR3 sequences, roughly 12% of them singletons, with approximately 30% in the top ten. The sample consisted of PBMCs or a T cell subset sorted from them (not recorded which). The source is an adult woman who had mild COVID-19 (a few samples of this study predate the infection). Cell type and time point are not known.

The V and J genes are TRBV7-9 and TRBJ1-1; D unresolved. CDR3 length: 13 residues. Trimming shortened V by 1 base and J by 6 bases, and 9 bases separated the two germline ends. Germline V gene sequence: CDR1 SEHNR, CDR2 FQNEAQ (reference sequence). CDR3 protein: CASSLGSSPEAFF. CDR3 sequence (DNA): TGTGCCAGCAGCTTAGGGTCTAGCCCTGAAGCTTTCTTT.

This clonotype was counted between two and nine times. The chain couples TRBV6-2 or TRBV6-3 to TRBJ2-3; D ambiguous. The V and J ends lost 2 bases and 4 bases respectively, with 4 bases between them. This CDR3 has 12 amino acids. The V gene's germline CDR1 is MNHEY and CDR2 SVGEGT. CDR3 DNA sequence: TGTGCCAGCAGTTACCCGGCAGATACGCAGTATTTT. Translating gives CASSYPADTQYF.

This clonotype turned up a few times. The CDR3 region has the DNA TGTGCCAGCCGAGGGGGCCTGGAGACCCAGTACTTC. Translation: CASRGGLETQYF. V and J are TRBV7-9 and TRBJ2-5; 7 bases are shared with TRBD1. V trimming: 8 bases; J trimming: 5 bases; junction bases outside the gene matches: 5. Germline values: CDR1 SEHNR, CDR2 FQNEAQ (reference sequence). This CDR3 has 12 residues.

This clonotype was observed a few times. The genes are TRBV4-1 and TRBJ1-2; 9 bases are a match to TRBD1. Looked up from germline, CDR1 is MGHRA and CDR2 is YSYEKL. The CDR3 totals 14 residues. V lost 4 bases and J lost 8; bases outside the gene matches: 8. The CDR3 DNA sequence: TGCGCCAGCAGCCTCGGGACAGGGTTACGCGGCTACACCTTC. Translated, it gives CASSLGTGLRGYTF.

This clonotype showed up just a few times. J is TRBJ2-5 and V is TRBV7-2, with TRBD2 identical over 14 bases. Germline lookup yields CDR1 SGHTA and CDR2 FQGNSA. This CDR3 is built from 16 residues. Unmatched junction bases numbered 4, after V lost 2 bases and J lost 5 bases. CDR3 DNA sequence: TGTGCCAGCAGCTTATGGGGACTAGCGGGAGAGGAGACCCAGTACTTC. Its translation is CASSLWGLAGEETQYF.

This clonotype was observed a few times. This chain links TRBV4-1 with TRBJ2-2, with D perhaps matching TRBD1 (6 bases). Trimming pared 7 bases from V and 5 bases from J, leaving 8 bases between. CDR1 and CDR2 from the germline V gene are MGHRA and YSYEKL. This CDR3 contains 12 residues. The CDR3, as DNA: TGCGCCAGCAAGGGGGAGACCGGGGAGCTGTTTTTT. Translating it yields CASKGETGELFF.

The CDR3 DNA reads as TGCAGCGTTGAAGTCAGCTACGAGCAGTACTTC. Amino acids: CSVEVSYEQYF. V is TRBV29-1 and J is TRBJ2-7; D not resolved. This CDR3 spans 11 amino acids. Germline V gene data show CDR1 as SQVTM and CDR2 as ANQGSEA. Deletions cut 1 base from V and 3 bases from J, with 4 bases between.

The count of this clonotype is one. The chain has TRBV4-2 and TRBJ1-4; D uncertain. Per germline, CDR1 LGHNA and CDR2 YNFKEQ. The V gene lost 2 bases and the J gene lost 3 bases, with 10 bases spanning the gap. The CDR3 totals 15 residues. The CDR3, as DNA: TGTGCCAGCAGCCAATTCGACACGGCTAATGAAAAACTGTTTTTT. Amino acid sequence: CASSQFDTANEKLFF.

The table lists this clonotype with a few counts. This chain joins TRBV4-1 and TRBJ2-5; D assignment may be TRBD1 or TRBD2 (5 bases each). Germline lookup yields CDR1 MGHRA and CDR2 YSYEKL. The V and J ends lost 2 bases and 1 base respectively, with 11 bases between them. This CDR3 is built from 15 residues. In DNA form, the CDR3 reads TGCGCCAGCAGCCAATTCGGGACCGTCCAAGAGACCCAGTACTTC. This codes for CASSQFGTVQETQYF.

In its sample, this clonotype is medium-sized. The chain has TRBV6-2 or TRBV6-3 and TRBJ2-3; D is ambiguous. Trimming left V 0 bases short and J 0 bases short, with 16 bases between. CDR1 and CDR2 (germline): MNHEY, SVGEGT. CDR3 length: 18 residues. The CDR3 loop is CASSYSPSDISSTDTQYF. The CDR3 DNA reads as TGTGCCAGCAGTTACTCGCCCTCCGATATATCTAGCACAGATACGCAGTATTTT.

This clonotype appeared a few times. The rearrangement links TRBV7-9 to TRBJ2-3; a possible D gene is TRBD2 (5 bases). The CDR3 runs 17 residues. Looked up from germline, CDR1 is SEHNR and CDR2 is FQNEAQ (reference sequence). Deletions cut 2 bases from V and 1 base from J, with 16 bases between. The CDR3 DNA reads TGTGCCAGCAGCTTAAGGGCTACGTTGCGGGGCACAGATACGCAGTATTTT. Translated, it gives CASSLRATLRGTDTQYF.

This clonotype has a handful of counts. This sequence joins TRBV6-5 and TRBJ2-7; D may be TRBD1 (6 bases). The CDR3 runs to 15 residues. Between the trimmed V and J ends, which lost 3 bases and 4 bases, there was a span of 16 bases. CDR1 and CDR2 from the germline V gene are MNHEY and SVGAGI. The CDR3 DNA follows: TGTGCCAGCAGTTATCAAGGGGGATCTCCTTACGAGCAGTACTTC. Its translation is CASSYQGGSPYEQYF.

This chain connects TRBV2 to TRBJ2-1, with unresolved D. Germline CDR1 reads SNHLY; CDR2 reads FYNNEI. The CDR3 is made up of 17 amino acids. V dropped 8 bases and J dropped 0 bases, with 20 bases sitting between them. CDR3 amino acids: CASSKGPEGSSYNEQFF. Here the CDR3 DNA reads TGTGCCAGCTCAAAAGGTCCAGAAGGAAGCTCCTACAATGAGCAGTTCTTC.

This clonotype was detected a few times. The chain carries TRBV6-5 and TRBJ2-5; D is unclear. From germline, CDR1 is MNHEY and CDR2 SVGAGI. The CDR3 contains 13 residues. V was shortened by 6 bases and J by 2 bases, with 10 bases between the two germline ends. In DNA form, the CDR3 reads TGTGCCAGCAGCCGCGAGTCGCAAGAGACCCAGTACTTC. It translates to CASSRESQETQYF.

In this sample, this clonotype turned up many times. J is TRBJ2-7 and V is TRBV12-3 or TRBV12-4; 7 bases map to TRBD2. With 3 bases clipped from V and 3 bases from J, the junction kept 2 bases outside the gene matches. The CDR3 totals 13 residues. CDR3 in amino acids: CASSFGGGYEQYF. In DNA form, the CDR3 reads TGTGCCAGCAGTTTTGGGGGGGGCTACGAGCAGTACTTC.

This clonotype was seen many times. The J gene is TRBJ2-1, the V gene TRBV5-1; D remains unclear. CDR1 is SGHRS and CDR2 is YFSETQ in the germline V gene. V shed 0 bases and J shed 0 bases, with 7 bases lying between them. CDR3 length equals 15 residues. CDR3 protein: CASSLVADSYNEQFF. CDR3 DNA sequence: TGCGCCAGCAGCTTGGTGGCAGACTCCTACAATGAGCAGTTCTTC.

The chain has TRBV12-3 or TRBV12-4 and TRBJ2-5; D is possibly TRBD2 (5 bases). V was shortened by 7 bases and J by 5 bases, with 20 bases between the two germline ends. The CDR3 runs 15 residues. CDR3 in DNA: TGTGCCAGCACCTTTCACCCCACATCGGGGGAGACCCAGTACTTC. Its translation is CASTFHPTSGETQYF.